This TCR beta chain is drawn from a study of blood T cell repertoires in COVID-19. CDR1 and CDR2 (germline): WSHSY, SAAADI. The V and J ends lost 10 bases and 7 bases respectively, with 17 bases between them. This CDR3 has 12 residues. Only in-frame clones appear in the TCRdb table, and some are missing; sequencing was by immunoSEQ multiplex PCR. This table has more than 300,000 clones, about 92% appearing once. The sequencing input was PBMCs or T cells enriched from blood (not recorded which). The origin of this receptor is a woman in her 30s who had recovered from COVID-19. V and J are TRBV10-2 and TRBJ2-7; D is unresolved. The CDR3 loop reads CAIRKDSNEQYF. CDR3 nucleotide sequence: TGCGCCATCCGTAAAGACTCCAATGAGCAGTACTTC.